These 13 T cell receptor beta chains were sequenced from one sample in a study of control samples from healthy donors and cancer patients. Method: immunoSEQ multiplex PCR; TCRdb's copy keeps in-frame clones and lacks some. The sample yields approximately 140,000 clones, roughly 94% seen once. Sequencing was performed on blood. These receptors were obtained from a middle-aged man in good health.

The V gene is TRBV9, the J gene TRBJ2-1, with 7 bases matching TRBD2. The CDR3 length is 15 residues. The germline CDR1 and CDR2 sequences are SGDLS and YYNGEE. V shed 3 bases, J shed 2 bases, and the junction held 5 bases outside the gene matches. CDR3 sequence reads: CASSETSAPYNEQFF. CDR3 nucleotide sequence: TGTGCCAGCAGCGAAACTAGCGCCCCCTACAATGAGCAGTTCTTC.

This chain links TRBV2 with TRBJ1-6; unclear D gene. Trimming took 3 bases from V and 7 from J, leaving 7 bases between them. The germline CDR1 and CDR2 sequences are SNHLY and FYNNEI. CDR3 size: 13 residues. For the CDR3, the DNA is TGTGCCAGCAGTGATAACAGCAATTCACCCCTCCACTTT. It translates to CASSDNSNSPLHF.

The table lists this clone with a count of one. The V call is TRBV19, the J call TRBJ1-2, with D uncertain. Looked up from germline, CDR1 is LNHDA and CDR2 is SQIVND (reference sequence). The V gene lost 4 bases and the J gene lost 4 bases, with 10 bases spanning the gap. This CDR3 region has 13 residues. CDR3: CASSNPGAYGYTF. The CDR3 DNA follows: TGTGCCAGTAGTAATCCCGGAGCCTATGGCTACACCTTC.

The J gene is TRBJ1-4, the V gene TRBV19; D ambiguous. The V end was cut by 3 bases, the J end by 6 bases, with 20 bases between. From germline, CDR1 is LNHDA and CDR2 SQIVND (reference sequence). The CDR3 has 17 amino acids. The CDR3 reads CASSIWIRGRFYEKLFF. In DNA form, the CDR3 reads TGTGCCAGTAGTATTTGGATCCGAGGCAGGTTTTATGAAAAACTGTTTTTT.

This CDR3 reads CASSQAYQANGYTF. The DNA for the CDR3 is TGTGCCAGCAGCCAAGCGTACCAGGCCAATGGCTACACCTTC. The rearrangement joins TRBV4-2 to TRBJ1-2; D is undetermined. The germline V and J ends were trimmed by 1 base and 6 bases, with 12 bases remaining between them. Germline V lookup: CDR1 LGHNA, CDR2 YNFKEQ. CDR3 length: 14 residues.

This chain links TRBV5-5 with TRBJ1-2; D not certain. With 6 bases removed from V and 5 bases from J, the gap between germline ends came to 14 bases. Germline lookup yields CDR1 SGHKS and CDR2 YYEKEE (reference sequence). The CDR3 totals 13 residues. CDR3 DNA: TGTGCCAGCACCCTCCAGTACGCTTATGGCTACACCTTC. This translates into CASTLQYAYGYTF. The variable domain in full, completed from reference TRBV5-5 and TRBJ1-2, reads DAGVTQSPTHLIKTRGQQVTLRCSPISGHKSVSWYQQVLGQGPQFIFQYYEKEERGRGNFPDRFSARQFPNYSSELNVNALLLGDSALYLCASTLQYAYGYTFGSGTRLTVV.

The chain has TRBV5-6 and TRBJ2-5; weak D call: TRBD1 (5 bases). The CDR3 runs to 15 residues. The ends were cut back, 4 bases at V and 1 base at J, with 14 bases in the middle. From germline, CDR1 is SGHDT and CDR2 YYEEEE. This CDR3 reads CASSQGVRSQETQYF. In DNA, the CDR3 is TGTGCCAGCAGCCAGGGTGTGAGGTCCCAAGAGACCCAGTACTTC.

The chain has TRBV4-3 and TRBJ1-6, with TRBD1 identical over 7 bases. Germline CDR1 reads LGHNA; CDR2 reads YSLEER. The CDR3 contains 16 residues. Trimming removed 2 bases from V and 4 bases from J; junction bases left unmatched: 5. CDR3 nucleotide sequence: TGCGCCAGCAGCCAAACGGGACAGTTATATAATTCACCCCTCCACTTT. This sequence encodes CASSQTGQLYNSPLHF.

This clone was observed once. CDR3 amino acids: CASSQDTGLSGNTIYF. The CDR3 DNA is TGCGCCAGCAGCCAAGATACAGGACTCTCTGGAAACACCATATATTTT. The V gene is TRBV4-3, the J gene TRBJ1-3; perhaps TRBD1 as D (5 bases). Germline V gene data show CDR1 as LGHNA and CDR2 as YSLEER. With 0 bases removed from V and 0 bases from J, the gap between germline ends came to 9 bases. The CDR3 length is 16 residues.

The chain employs TRBV15 and TRBJ1-5; D is unresolved. The germline gives CDR1 LNHNV, CDR2 YYDKDF (reference sequence). The CDR3 is made up of 16 amino acids. V lost 4 bases to trimming and J lost 5 bases, with 18 bases between them. The CDR3 DNA sequence: TGTGCCACCAGCAACAATTGGGCGAGGGTAGATCAGCCCCAGCATTTT. This encodes CATSNNWARVDQPQHF.

This sequence joins TRBV6-2 or TRBV6-3 and TRBJ1-2, with D hard to call. CDR1 is MNHEY, CDR2 SVGEGT, per germline. The CDR3 contains 13 residues. Trimming removed 2 bases from V and 5 bases from J, with 9 bases in between. The CDR3 protein is CASSYNSRYGYTF. The CDR3 nucleotides are TGTGCCAGCAGTTACAACAGTCGGTATGGCTACACCTTC.

This clone was observed a few times. This chain uses TRBV3-1 (or the pseudogene TRBV3-2) with TRBJ2-1; D possibly uses TRBD1 or TRBD2 (6 bases each). CDR1 is LGHDT and CDR2 is YNNKEL in the germline V gene (reference sequence). The CDR3 length is 14 residues. Trimming stripped 0 bases from V and 8 bases from J, with 11 bases between. Written as DNA, the CDR3 is TGTGCCAGCAGCCAAGATCTGAGGGGGGATGAGCAGTTCTTC. Protein sequence: CASSQDLRGDEQFF.

The V gene is TRBV7-9, the J gene TRBJ2-2; D unclear. The CDR3 extends over 14 amino acids. V was cut by 5 bases and J by 0 bases, with 7 bases left in between. Germline V gene lookup returns CDR1 SEHNR and CDR2 FQNEAQ (reference sequence). The CDR3 reads CASSPTANTGELFF. CDR3 coding DNA: TGTGCCAGCAGCCCGACGGCGAACACCGGGGAGCTGTTTTTT.